The clone carrying this T cell receptor (beta chain) was found once. This specimen belongs to a study of blood T cell repertoires in COVID-19. Whole-study context: Researchers got acute and convalescent COVID-19 samples from the United States, Italy and Spain. T cells, B-cell-depleted T cells, or PBMCs provided the cDNA or gDNA that served as material.

Deletions cut 4 bases from V and 2 bases from J, with 13 bases between. From germline, CDR1 is SEHNR and CDR2 FQNEAQ (reference sequence). This CDR3 spans 15 amino acids. Per the study methods: Reference gene primer amplification gave nucleated cell count estimates. Method: immunoSEQ multiplex PCR; TCRdb's copy keeps in-frame clones and lacks some. V and J calls and clone size are as listed in that table; D and trimming were resolved from the DNA. The sample includes 150,000 to 200,000 clones, approximately 90% of them seen just once. The origin of this receptor is a woman between 25 and 40 years old with acute or convalescent COVID-19. What was sequenced was peripheral blood. The V and J genes are TRBV7-9 and TRBJ2-3; D perhaps matches TRBD1 (6 bases). The CDR3 loop reads CASSYKRTVTDTQYF. The CDR3 coding sequence is TGTGCCAGCAGCTATAAAAGGACAGTCACAGATACGCAGTATTTT.